These 26 T cell receptor beta chains came from one sample sequenced in a study of cytomegalovirus exposure and HLA in healthy donors. This table comes from immunoSEQ multiplex PCR, and its TCRdb copy is limited to in-frame clones, with some not included. The table has approximately 64,000 clones, 75% to 90% seen once. The sample was PBMCs. These receptors were collected from a woman in her late teens or twenties in good health and CMV-seronegative.

The chain combines TRBV21-1 with TRBJ2-2; no check of the table's D call, TRBD2, against the DNA was made. TRBV21-1 is reported as a pseudogene. CDR3 length: 15 residues. This CDR3 is CASSKVSSAVGELFF. CDR3 nucleotide sequence: TGTGCCAGCAGCAAAGTTTCTAGCGCTGTCGGGGAGCTGTTTTTT.

The V gene is TRBV10-3, the J gene TRBJ2-6, with 7 bases aligning to TRBD1. The junction had 10 bases not matched to a gene; V was cut back by 1 base and J by 1 base. Germline lookup yields CDR1 ENHRY and CDR2 SYGVKD. The length of the CDR3 is 19 residues. The CDR3 bases are TGTGCCATCAGTGAGTTTTTTGAAGGACAGGATTCTGGGGCCAACGTCCTGACTTTC. This encodes CAISEFFEGQDSGANVLTF.

This rearrangement joins TRBV7-6 to TRBJ2-7; 9 nucleotides agree with TRBD1. The CDR3 length is 15 residues. Trimming at V came to 5 bases and at J to 4 bases, leaving 9 bases not matched to a gene. The germline CDR1 and CDR2 sequences are SGHVS and FNYEAQ. CDR3 residues: CASSLDRGKGYEQYF. The CDR3 bases are TGTGCCAGCAGCCTAGACAGGGGGAAAGGTTACGAGCAGTACTTC.

This clone was seen a few times. This chain uses TRBV5-1 with TRBJ1-1, with 10 bases aligning to TRBD1. The CDR3 sequence is 14 residues long. J gave up 1 base and V 3 bases, and 0 bases lay outside the gene matches. CDR1 and CDR2 (germline): SGHRS, YFSETQ. CDR3 DNA sequence: TGCGCCAGCAGCTGGACAGGGGGGAACACTGAAGCTTTCTTT. Encoded protein: CASSWTGGNTEAFF.

In its sample, this clone was seen once. This chain joins TRBV7-2 and TRBJ1-2; D perhaps matches TRBD1 (6 bases). The V gene lost 2 bases and the J gene lost 3 bases, with 19 bases spanning the gap. Germline CDR1 and CDR2: SGHTA and FQGNSA. This CDR3 spans 17 amino acids. The CDR3 sequence: CASSLFPRGGRDYGYTF. In DNA, the CDR3 is TGTGCCAGCAGCTTATTCCCTAGGGGGGGGCGGGACTATGGCTACACCTTC. Complete variable domain (other parts from reference TRBV7-2 and TRBJ1-2): GAGVSQSPSNKVTEKGKDVELRCDPISGHTALYWYRQSLGQGLEFLIYFQGNSAPDKSGLPSDRFSAERTGGSVSTLTIQRTQQEDSAVYLCASSLFPRGGRDYGYTFGSGTRLTVV.

The genes are TRBV11-2 and TRBJ2-7; D is possibly TRBD2 (6 bases). The CDR3 loop spans 17 amino acids. V lost 4 bases and J 6 bases, leaving 25 bases between the germline ends. Germline values: CDR1 SGHAT, CDR2 FQNNGV. The CDR3 reads CASSSFQPWGTGIEQYF. CDR3 sequence (DNA): TGTGCCAGCAGCTCTTTTCAGCCGTGGGGGACTGGGATCGAGCAGTACTTC.

Regarding this clone: This same CDR3 is encoded by further DNA sequences in the sample. The gene calls are TRBV7-9 and TRBJ1-1, with D maybe TRBD1 (5 bases). Germline V gives CDR1 SEHNR, CDR2 FQNEAQ (reference sequence). Deletions cut 4 bases from V and 1 base from J, with 10 bases between. This CDR3 comprises 14 residues. The CDR3 is CASSSQGGNTEAFF. In DNA, the CDR3 is TGTGCCAGCAGCTCGCAGGGTGGGAACACTGAAGCTTTCTTT.

The V gene is TRBV4-1, the J gene TRBJ2-5; TRBD2 matches 7 bases. The junction had 11 bases not matched to a gene; V was cut back by 2 bases and J by 5 bases. CDR1 and CDR2 (germline): MGHRA, YSYEKL. The CDR3 spans 16 residues. CDR3 nucleotide sequence: TGCGCCAGCAGCCAATTTTGGGGGAGGGCCCCCGAGACCCAGTACTTC. Protein sequence: CASSQFWGRAPETQYF.

The rearrangement links TRBV29-1 to TRBJ1-2, with D perhaps matching TRBD1 (6 bases). CDR3 length: 17 amino acids. Germline CDR1 reads SQVTM; CDR2 reads ANQGSEA. Trimming pared 4 bases from V and 5 bases from J, leaving 26 bases between. The CDR3 DNA follows: TGCAGCGTTGGGAGGACAGCGCGAGCACGGGCAGGGTATGGCTACACCTTC. This translates into CSVGRTARARAGYGYTF. Complete variable domain (other parts from reference TRBV29-1 and TRBJ1-2): SAVISQKPSRDICQRGTSLTIQCQVDSQVTMMFWYRQQPGQSLTLIATANQGSEATYESGFVIDKFPISRPNLTFSTLTVSNMSPEDSSIYLCSVGRTARARAGYGYTFGSGTRLTVV.

As concerns this clone: Other DNA sequences of this sample code for an identical CDR3. V gene TRBV20-1 combines with J gene TRBJ2-7; D is possibly TRBD2 (5 bases). V gave up 5 bases and J gave up 3 bases, with 8 bases separating them. The V gene's germline CDR1 is DFQATT and CDR2 SNEGSKA (reference sequence). The CDR3 extends over 11 amino acids. The CDR3 bases are TGCAGTGCTGCTGACTACTACGAGCAGTACTTC. Translation gives CSAADYYEQYF.

The J gene is TRBJ2-1, the V gene TRBV6-4; 8 positions agree with TRBD2. The V gene end was trimmed by 3 bases and the J gene end by 4 bases; junction bases not matched to a gene: 5. Germline CDR1 MRHNA, CDR2 SNTAGT. The CDR3 is made up of 15 amino acids. Written as DNA, the CDR3 is TGTGCCAGCAGTGAACTACCGGGGGGGTACAATGAGCAGTTCTTC. Its translation: CASSELPGGYNEQFF.

CDR3: CANTREASYEQYF. The DNA for the CDR3 is TGTGCCAACACACGGGAGGCCTCCTACGAGCAGTACTTC. This chain links TRBV2 with TRBJ2-7; 7 bases align to TRBD2. The V and J ends lost 10 bases and 0 bases, in that order; junction bases with no gene match: 6. The length of the CDR3 is 13 residues. Germline CDR1 and CDR2: SNHLY and FYNNEI.

The chain links TRBV18 to TRBJ2-3; 10 bases align to TRBD2. Losses at the gene ends were 3 bases for V and 1 base for J; bases not matched to a gene: 7. The CDR3 consists of 17 residues. The V gene's germline CDR1 is KGHSH and CDR2 LQKENI. The CDR3 region is CASSPGAGGRGTDTQYF. As DNA, the CDR3 is TGTGCCAGCTCACCGGGAGCGGGGGGGCGAGGCACAGATACGCAGTATTTT.

There are a few counts of this clone. The chain is built from TRBV5-1 and TRBJ1-2; possible D gene TRBD1, 6 bases. Trimming left V 4 bases short and J 6 bases short, with 16 bases between. The germline V gene has CDR1 SGHRS and CDR2 YFSETQ. The CDR3 covers 14 residues. The CDR3 sequence: CASSLTQGEDGYTF. CDR3 DNA: TGCGCCAGCAGCCTGACACAGGGTGAAGATGGCTACACCTTC.

The chain combines TRBV7-3 with TRBJ2-2, with 8 bases lining up with TRBD1. The V gene end was trimmed by 6 bases and the J gene end by 13 bases; junction bases not matched to a gene: 7. CDR3 length equals 12 residues. Germline lookup yields CDR1 SGHTA and CDR2 FQGTGA. CDR3 in amino acids: CASRAPGGGLFF. The DNA for the CDR3 is TGTGCCAGCAGGGCCCCAGGGGGCGGGCTGTTTTTT.

The V call is TRBV15, the J call TRBJ2-1; 9 nucleotides align to TRBD1. This CDR3 has 19 amino acids. V lost 0 bases to trimming and J lost 1 base; unmatched junction nucleotides: 10. Per germline, CDR1 LNHNV and CDR2 YYDKDF (reference sequence). CDR3 amino acids: CATSRDKGQGTGSYNEQFF. Written as DNA, the CDR3 is TGTGCCACCAGCAGAGATAAAGGACAGGGGACTGGGTCCTACAATGAGCAGTTCTTC.

This clone was seen only once. The chain employs TRBV15 and TRBJ2-5; possible D gene TRBD1, 6 bases. Germline V gene sequence: CDR1 LNHNV, CDR2 YYDKDF (reference sequence). Trimming pared 1 base from V and 1 base from J, leaving 13 bases between. The CDR3 covers 16 residues. Here the CDR3 DNA reads TGTGCCACCAGCAGAGCGGACAGACTAATCCAAGAGACCCAGTACTTC. Amino acids: CATSRADRLIQETQYF. Full variable domain (rest looked up from reference TRBV15 and TRBJ2-5): DAMVIQNPRYQVTQFGKPVTLSCSQTLNHNVMYWYQQKSSQAPKLLFHYYDKDFNNEADTPDNFQSRRPNTSFCFLDIRSPGLGDTAMYLCATSRADRLIQETQYFGPGTRLLVL.

This clone was detected once. The rearrangement uses TRBV6-6 and TRBJ2-3, with TRBD1 matching 8 bases. V shed 0 bases, J shed 5 bases, and the junction held 7 bases outside the gene matches. Germline lookup yields CDR1 MNHNY and CDR2 SVGAGI (reference sequence). The CDR3 sequence is 16 residues long. CDR3 DNA sequence: TGTGCCAGCAGTTACTCGACAGGGGCGGGATTAGATACGCAGTATTTT. It yields the protein CASSYSTGAGLDTQYF.

The chain combines TRBV7-6 with TRBJ2-7; D is possibly TRBD1 (7 bases). V dropped 6 bases and J dropped 3 bases, with 18 bases sitting between them. There are 15 residues in the CDR3. Looked up from germline, CDR1 is SGHVS and CDR2 is FNYEAQ. CDR3 coding DNA: TGTGCCAGCAGTTTAAGTGCGGGGACAGTCTACGAGCAGTACTTC. It yields the protein CASSLSAGTVYEQYF.

This clone was seen just once. The chain is built from TRBV7-3 and TRBJ2-1, with D tentatively TRBD2 (7 bases). Germline-derived CDR1 and CDR2 are SGHTA and FQGTGA. Between the trimmed V and J ends, which lost 5 bases and 7 bases, there was a span of 9 bases. The CDR3 length is 12 residues. DNA for the CDR3: TGTGCCAGCAGCAGGGGGGGGAATGAGCAGTTCTTC. Encoded protein: CASSRGGNEQFF.

This clone was seen once. Here the CDR3 DNA reads TGTGCCAGCAGCTCAGAGGGTAGCAGGGGCCCAATTAACTATGGCTACACCTTC. Translating gives CASSSEGSRGPINYGYTF. This chain uses TRBV9 with TRBJ1-2, with D possibly being TRBD1 (6 bases). CDR3 size: 18 residues. Trimming removed 4 bases from V and 1 base from J, with 23 bases in between. Germline V lookup: CDR1 SGDLS, CDR2 YYNGEE.

This clone was observed once. The rearrangement joins TRBV2 to TRBJ1-1; no clear D gene. V was trimmed by 7 bases and J by 5 bases, leaving 5 bases between them. CDR1 is SNHLY, CDR2 FYNNEI, per germline. This CDR3 is 10 amino acids long. Written as DNA, the CDR3 is TGTGCCAGCACGGGGACTGAAGCTTTCTTT. This codes for CASTGTEAFF.

V usage is TRBV4-3 and J usage is TRBJ2-2; TRBD2 aligns across 11 bases. This CDR3 is built from 17 residues. Germline V gives CDR1 LGHNA, CDR2 YSLEER. The ends lost 2 bases at V and 1 base at J; junction bases unmatched: 3. The CDR3 DNA is TGCGCCAGCAGCCAACCCGGACTAGCGGGGAACACCGGGGAGCTGTTTTTT. Its protein product is CASSQPGLAGNTGELFF.

The gene calls are TRBV9 and TRBJ1-1, with D unclear. Germline values: CDR1 SGDLS, CDR2 YYNGEE. V lost 0 bases, J lost 3 bases, and 21 bases lay in between. The CDR3 extends over 18 amino acids. As DNA, the CDR3 is TGTGCCAGCAGCGTAGTTTCTCGACTTGGGTTTGGAGACACTGAAGCTTTCTTT. It yields the protein CASSVVSRLGFGDTEAFF. The full variable domain, its missing parts supplied by reference TRBV9 and TRBJ1-1, is DSGVTQTPKHLITATGQRVTLRCSPRSGDLSVYWYQQSLDQGLQFLIQYYNGEERAKGNILERFSAQQFPDLHSELNLSSLELGDSALYFCASSVVSRLGFGDTEAFFGQGTRLTVV.

There are a few counts of this clone. The V and J genes are TRBV7-9 and TRBJ1-3; TRBD1 matches 7 bases. CDR1 and CDR2 (germline): SEHNR, FQNEAQ (reference sequence). The CDR3 has 13 amino acids. V lost 10 bases to trimming and J lost 1 base; unmatched junction nucleotides: 4. The CDR3 DNA reads TGTGCCACCGACAGGGATTCTGGAAACACCATATATTTT. Its translation: CATDRDSGNTIYF.

The V call is TRBV19, the J call TRBJ2-7, with 8 nucleotides matching TRBD1. The germline CDR1 and CDR2 sequences are LNHDA and SQIVND (reference sequence). The CDR3 has 14 residues. Losses at the gene ends were 5 bases for V and 2 bases for J; bases not matched to a gene: 5. Here the CDR3 DNA reads TGTGCCAGTAGTGCTCCGGGACAGGCCTACGAGCAGTACTTC. This codes for CASSAPGQAYEQYF.